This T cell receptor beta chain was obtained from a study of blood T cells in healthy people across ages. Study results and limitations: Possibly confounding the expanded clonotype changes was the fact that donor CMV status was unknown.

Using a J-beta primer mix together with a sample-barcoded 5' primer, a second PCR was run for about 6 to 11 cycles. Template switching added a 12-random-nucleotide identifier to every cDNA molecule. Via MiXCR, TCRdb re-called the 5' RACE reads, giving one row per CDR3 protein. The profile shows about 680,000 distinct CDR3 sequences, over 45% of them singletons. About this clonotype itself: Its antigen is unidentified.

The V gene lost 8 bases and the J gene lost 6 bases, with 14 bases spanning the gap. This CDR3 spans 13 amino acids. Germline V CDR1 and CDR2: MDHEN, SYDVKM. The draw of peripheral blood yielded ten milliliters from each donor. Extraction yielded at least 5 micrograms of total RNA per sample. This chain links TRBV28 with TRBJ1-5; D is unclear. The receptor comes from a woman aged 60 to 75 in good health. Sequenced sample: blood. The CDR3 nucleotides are TGTGCCAGCGATAGGGTTTATGGTCAGCCCCAGCATTTT. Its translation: CASDRVYGQPQHF.